Following are 20 T cell receptor beta chains from one sample sequenced in a study of T-cell reconstitution after alpha-beta-depleted transplantation in children. During its preparation, the TCRbeta library received unique molecular identifiers. In TCRdb, the PCR reads were re-called with MiXCR into one record per CDR3 protein. The data show some 3,300 distinct CDR3 sequences, about a fifth seen once. The material was PBMCs, mostly from graft donor cells, obtained 60 days after TCRalphabeta/CD19-depleted stem cell transplant. These receptors originate from a male patient aged 2-9 years who had a stem cell transplant for acute lymphoblastic leukemia, so the T cells may come from the graft donor.

This clonotype was seen a few times. The rearrangement uses TRBV5-4 and TRBJ2-7; D gene unclear. V lost 0 bases and J 6 bases, leaving 10 bases between the germline ends. The CDR3 is 13 amino acids. Looked up from germline, CDR1 is SGHNT and CDR2 is YYREEE (reference sequence). This CDR3 is CASSLGNPCEQYF. The CDR3 nucleotides are TGTGCCAGCAGCTTGGGGAACCCCTGCGAGCAGTACTTC.

This clonotype counts as medium-sized. The chain couples TRBV28 to TRBJ1-1, with D unresolved. The CDR3 sequence is 11 residues long. V was shortened by 6 bases and J by 11 bases, with 13 bases between the two germline ends. Per the germline V gene, CDR1 is MDHEN and CDR2 is SYDVKM. The CDR3 reads CASSLTFDAFF. For the CDR3, the DNA is TGTGCCAGCAGCTTAACCTTCGATGCTTTCTTT.

By share, this clonotype counts as medium-sized (0.01 to 0.1%). Here the CDR3 DNA reads TGCGCCAGCAGCCGGGGGACAGGCTTGAACACTGAAGCTTTCTTT. This codes for CASSRGTGLNTEAFF. This chain connects TRBV5-1 to TRBJ1-1; 8 nucleotides agree with TRBD1. The CDR3 spans 15 residues. V lost 4 bases to trimming and J lost 0 bases; unmatched junction nucleotides: 5. The germline V gene encodes CDR1 SGHRS and CDR2 YFSETQ.

V and J are TRBV20-1 and TRBJ2-3; 8 nucleotides align to TRBD2. Per germline, CDR1 DFQATT and CDR2 SNEGSKA (reference sequence). The CDR3 spans 14 residues. The chain's CDR3 is CCSRSGGGTDTQYF. The CDR3 DNA sequence: TGCTGCTCTAGAAGCGGGGGAGGTACAGATACGCAGTATTTT.

This clonotype was recorded at least ten times. V usage is TRBV28 and J usage is TRBJ2-1, with D unresolved. Germline loops: CDR1 MDHEN, CDR2 SYDVKM. Trimming took 5 bases from V and 4 from J, leaving 12 bases between them. The CDR3 covers 14 residues. The CDR3: CASSPLDGYNEQFF. The CDR3, as DNA: TGTGCCAGCAGTCCCCTCGACGGGTACAATGAGCAGTTCTTC.

The table lists this clonotype with many counts. A clone one base away is much larger, so this may be a read error. The genes are TRBV20-1 and TRBJ2-7, with TRBD2 matching 11 bases. Germline CDR1 and CDR2: DFQATT and SNEGSKA (reference sequence). CDR3 length equals 16 residues. CDR3 DNA: TGCTGTGCTAGAGAACCCACTAGCGGGAGAGTCTACGAGCAGTACTTC. Translating it yields CCAREPTSGRVYEQYF.

This clonotype was seen many times. The CDR3 is CASSLLGVKAYTEAFF. As DNA, the CDR3 is TGTGCCAGCAGTTTATTGGGGGTCAAGGCCTACACTGAAGCTTTCTTT. The chain recombines TRBV27 with TRBJ1-1, with a weak D call TRBD1 (5 bases). This CDR3 spans 16 amino acids. Germline CDR1 is MNHEY and CDR2 is SMNVEV (reference sequence). Trimming left V 1 base short and J 3 bases short, with 15 bases between.

This clonotype was picked up many times. The chain couples TRBV10-1 to TRBJ2-3; no clear D. The V end lost 2 bases, the J end lost 6 bases, and 12 bases lay between the germline ends. The CDR3 has 14 residues. CDR1 and CDR2 from the germline V gene are WNHNN and SYGVQD (reference sequence). The CDR3 sequence is CASSEIDTPDTQYF. The CDR3, as DNA: TGCGCCAGCAGTGAGATCGACACCCCGGATACGCAGTATTTT.

The chain is built from TRBV29-1 and TRBJ2-2, with D possibly being TRBD2 (5 bases). The CDR3 consists of 15 residues. From germline, CDR1 is SQVTM and CDR2 ANQGSEA. V was pared by 6 bases and J by 6 bases, with 20 bases between. The CDR3 DNA follows: TGCAGCGTGGCCGGGGAACGGGGAAGTTCCGGGGAGCTGTTTTTT. Translation: CSVAGERGSSGELFF.

This clonotype appeared many times. V is TRBV6-5 and J is TRBJ2-1; 7 nucleotides line up with TRBD2. Germline trimming cut 5 bases from V and 7 bases from J; bases unmatched to any gene: 8. CDR1 is MNHEY and CDR2 is SVGAGI in the germline V gene. The length of the CDR3 is 14 residues. The CDR3 coding sequence is TGTGCCAGCAGTCTACTAGCGCGGGGAAATGAGCAGTTCTTC. Its translation: CASSLLARGNEQFF.

This clonotype was recorded many times. This chain joins TRBV21-1 and TRBJ2-7; TRBD1 is taken as the D call from the table, unchecked against the DNA. TRBV21-1 is shown as a pseudogene. The length of the CDR3 is 15 residues. In DNA form, the CDR3 reads TGTGCCAGCATCCCCCCCGGGACGGTAACCTACGAGCAGTACTTC. It specifies CASIPPGTVTYEQYF.

This clonotype occurred many times. The chain has TRBV14 and TRBJ2-1; TRBD2 aligns across 12 bases. Germline CDR1 reads SGHDN; CDR2 reads FVKESK. Trimming took 0 bases from V and 5 from J; bases not matched to a gene: 11. The CDR3 extends over 19 amino acids. The CDR3 nucleotides read TGTGCCAGCAGCCAAGATTGGGCTAGCGGGAGGGCCCGGCACAATGAGCAGTTCTTC. This gives the protein CASSQDWASGRARHNEQFF.

This clonotype occurred many times. The rearrangement joins TRBV27 to TRBJ1-2; tentative D call: TRBD1 (6 bases). From germline, CDR1 is MNHEY and CDR2 SMNVEV (reference sequence). The CDR3 spans 17 residues. V lost 3 bases to trimming and J lost 2 bases, with 19 bases between them. The CDR3 is CASSFKHDRCQNYGYTF. The CDR3 coding sequence is TGTGCCAGCAGTTTCAAGCACGACAGGTGTCAGAACTATGGCTACACCTTC.

The sample holds many counts of this clonotype. The CDR3 coding sequence is TGTGCCAGCAGTAGGGGGAGAGGGCACTCCTACGAGCAGTACTTC. Translating gives CASSRGRGHSYEQYF. The chain combines TRBV27 with TRBJ2-7, with a weak D call TRBD1 (6 bases). The CDR3 is made up of 15 amino acids. Germline V CDR1 and CDR2: MNHEY, SMNVEV (reference sequence). V dropped 5 bases and J dropped 0 bases, with 14 bases sitting between them.

This clonotype was seen a few times. V and J are TRBV10-3 and TRBJ2-5, with 7 positions matching TRBD2. J lost 5 bases, V lost 5 bases, and 5 bases had no gene match. The CDR3 has 13 amino acids. The germline V gene encodes CDR1 ENHRY and CDR2 SYGVKD. This chain's CDR3 is CAISWEGAETQYF. The CDR3, as DNA: TGTGCCATCAGTTGGGAGGGCGCGGAGACCCAGTACTTC.

This clonotype was seen at least ten times. V usage is TRBV5-1 and J usage is TRBJ2-1; 11 bases align to TRBD2. Trimming took 9 bases from V and 6 from J; bases not matched to a gene: 8. The CDR3 has 14 amino acids. Per germline, CDR1 SGHRS and CDR2 YFSETQ. The CDR3 protein is CATQTSGRFNEQFF. CDR3 bases: TGCGCCACGCAAACTAGCGGGAGATTCAATGAGCAGTTCTTC.

This chain joins TRBV23-1 and TRBJ2-1; 9 nucleotides match TRBD2. TRBV23-1 belongs to the ORF category, with a function that is uncertain. The trim removed 9 bases at V and 6 bases at J, leaving 6 bases unmatched. The CDR3 length is 13 residues. The CDR3, as DNA: TGCGCCAGTACAGCGGGAGGAGGCAATGAGCAGTTCTTC. This gives the protein CASTAGGGNEQFF.

Many counts were recorded for this clonotype. The chain combines TRBV2 with TRBJ2-5; D is unresolved. Germline CDR1 SNHLY, CDR2 FYNNEI. The V gene lost 3 bases and the J gene lost 5 bases, with 10 bases spanning the gap. The CDR3 length is 13 residues. The CDR3 protein is CASSEPRRETQYF. The CDR3 DNA follows: TGTGCCAGCAGTGAGCCGCGGCGGGAGACCCAGTACTTC.

The sample holds one count of this clonotype. The V gene is TRBV2, the J gene TRBJ2-2, with 9 positions matching TRBD2. The germline CDR1 and CDR2 sequences are SNHLY and FYNNEI. The CDR3 runs to 14 residues. V was pared by 7 bases and J by 5 bases, with 5 bases of the junction left unmatched. The CDR3 sequence: CASTGTSPTGELFF. Written as DNA, the CDR3 is TGTGCCAGCACAGGGACTAGCCCAACCGGGGAGCTGTTTTTT.

This clonotype was counted many times. The chain employs TRBV5-5 and TRBJ1-2, with D uncertain. The CDR3 is made up of 16 amino acids. Germline lookup yields CDR1 SGHKS and CDR2 YYEKEE (reference sequence). Trimming left V 1 base short and J 5 bases short, with 18 bases between. CDR3 DNA: TGTGCCAGCAGCTTGACAGTGTATCCACTCGGGTATGGCTACACCTTC. Amino acid sequence: CASSLTVYPLGYGYTF.